The source of this TCR beta chain is a study of patients and donors after allogeneic stem cell transplantation. Each CDR3 protein is one row after TCRdb ran MiXCR on the RT-PCR reads. The sample lists 200,000 to 250,000 distinct CDR3 sequences, over 12% occurring once. The junction had 2 bases not matched to a gene; V was cut back by 1 base and J by 2 bases. Germline V gene data show CDR1 as MNHEY and CDR2 as SVGAGI. CDR3 length: 14 amino acids. This chain links TRBV6-5 with TRBJ2-7, with 7 bases that match TRBD1. This clonotype was obtained from a human donor who was either an allogeneic HSCT recipient or a stem cell or donor lymphocyte infusion donor (not recorded which). It is not recorded whose cells these are; they may come from a transplant donor. Sequencing input: blood, either unsorted or a sorted T cell fraction (not recorded which). The CDR3 here is CASSYYGTAYEQYF. CDR3 DNA: TGTGCCAGCAGTTACTACGGGACAGCCTACGAGCAGTACTTC.